A single sample is the source of the 24 T cell receptor beta chains below, sequenced in a study of radiotherapy plus CTLA-4 blockade in lung cancer. The table came from immunoSEQ multiplex PCR; TCRdb's copy has only in-frame clones and leaves some out. The sample lists roughly 75,000 clones; roughly 80% were seen once. The sequenced sample was peripheral blood, obtained from a patient treated with radiotherapy plus ipilimumab. These receptors were collected from a human donor with non-small cell lung cancer who had stable disease on radiotherapy plus ipilimumab.

The CDR3 nucleotides read TGTGCCAGCTCATCTACCTTGGTCGGAAAGAACACCGGGGAGCTGTTTTTT. This encodes CASSSTLVGKNTGELFF. The chain combines TRBV18 with TRBJ2-2; D not resolved. Trimming took off 5 bases at V and 1 base at J, with 17 bases between the two ends. Germline V gene data show CDR1 as KGHSH and CDR2 as LQKENI. The CDR3 runs to 17 residues.

In its sample, this clone was seen a few times. The DNA for the CDR3 is TGTGCCAGTAGTATCCGGGACAGGGGGCGCACCGGGGAGCTGTTTTTT. Translation gives CASSIRDRGRTGELFF. This chain uses TRBV19 with TRBJ2-2, with 12 bases identical to TRBD1. The J segment lost 4 bases and the V segment lost 3 bases, leaving 3 bases of the junction unmatched. Germline CDR1 is LNHDA and CDR2 is SQIVND (reference sequence). This CDR3 contains 16 residues.

The V and J genes are TRBV21-1 and TRBJ2-5; the table's D call of TRBD1 was not tested on the DNA. TRBV21-1 is assigned pseudogene status. CDR3 length: 14 residues. The CDR3 sequence: CASFRDRGQETQYF. The DNA of the CDR3 is TGTGCCAGTTTTCGGGACAGAGGCCAAGAGACCCAGTACTTC.

V gene TRBV6-4 combines with J gene TRBJ1-1; 9 positions match TRBD1. Per the germline V gene, CDR1 is MRHNA and CDR2 is SNTAGT. J was trimmed by 3 bases and V by 2 bases; bases with no gene match: 4. The CDR3 spans 15 residues. CDR3 bases: TGTGCCAGCAGTGACGGGACAGGGCGACACACTGAAGCTTTCTTT. It codes for CASSDGTGRHTEAFF.

The rearrangement uses TRBV5-4 and TRBJ2-1; TRBD2 matches 9 bases. Germline trimming cut 2 bases from V and 4 bases from J; bases unmatched to any gene: 7. Germline V CDR1 and CDR2: SGHNT, YYREEE (reference sequence). The CDR3 spans 16 residues. The CDR3 sequence is CASSLGLANMYNEQFF. Here the CDR3 DNA reads TGTGCCAGCAGCTTAGGACTAGCGAACATGTACAATGAGCAGTTCTTC.

A note on this clone: The junction shows a germline mismatch at one end, possibly a read error. V usage is TRBV7-7 and J usage is TRBJ2-2; 7 bases fit TRBD1. Germline V gene sequence: CDR1 SSHAT, CDR2 FNYEAQ (reference sequence). This CDR3 is 17 amino acids long. The CDR3 coding sequence is TGTGCTAGCAGCTCAAGAACCGACAGGGTTGGGACCGGGGAGCTGTTTTTT. It encodes CASSSRTDRVGTGELFF.

The chain joins TRBV6-4 to TRBJ2-1, with D uncertain. Germline V gene lookup returns CDR1 MRHNA and CDR2 SNTAGT. This CDR3 is 13 amino acids long. The V gene lost 3 bases and the J gene lost 9 bases, with 12 bases spanning the gap. Here the CDR3 reads CASSEATFGEQFF. For the CDR3, the DNA is TGTGCCAGCAGTGAGGCTACCTTTGGTGAGCAGTTCTTC.

The gene calls are TRBV20-1 and TRBJ2-4; a weak D match, TRBD2 (5 bases). Trimming pared 4 bases from V and 15 bases from J, leaving 16 bases between. This CDR3 comprises 11 residues. Germline lookup yields CDR1 DFQATT and CDR2 SNEGSKA (reference sequence). The CDR3 is CSATGPEGGYF. Written as DNA, the CDR3 is TGCAGTGCTACTGGCCCTGAGGGTGGGTACTTC.

This clone was counted a few times. J is TRBJ1-5 and V is TRBV9, with D unclear. The CDR3 extends over 13 amino acids. From germline, CDR1 is SGDLS and CDR2 YYNGEE. The ends were cut back, 5 bases at V and 5 bases at J, with 11 bases in the middle. CDR3 DNA: TGTGCCAGCAGTCATAGTCAGGATCAGCCCCAGCATTTT. The encoded protein is CASSHSQDQPQHF.

This chain links TRBV7-9 with TRBJ1-2, with TRBD1 identical over 8 bases. In germline, CDR1 is SEHNR, CDR2 FQNEAQ (reference sequence). The V gene end was trimmed by 6 bases and the J gene end by 6 bases; junction bases not matched to a gene: 6. CDR3 length: 13 residues. CDR3 region: CASSHDRGDGYTF. As DNA, the CDR3 is TGTGCCAGCAGTCACGACAGGGGAGATGGCTACACCTTC.

The chain employs TRBV5-6 and TRBJ1-2; 9 nucleotides align to TRBD1. After removal of 3 bases from V and 4 bases from J, the junction contained 7 bases not matched to a gene. The V gene's germline CDR1 is SGHDT and CDR2 YYEEEE. The CDR3 is 15 residues long. The CDR3 spells CASSSGTGNFYGYTF. The CDR3 nucleotides read TGTGCCAGCAGCTCGGGGACAGGGAATTTCTATGGCTACACCTTC.

The rearrangement links TRBV11-2 to TRBJ2-1; possibly TRBD2 for D (6 bases). Trimming stripped 3 bases from V and 4 bases from J, with 7 bases between. The germline CDR1 and CDR2 sequences are SGHAT and FQNNGV. This CDR3 comprises 13 residues. This CDR3 reads CASSFGGYNEQFF. The CDR3 DNA reads TGTGCCAGCAGCTTTGGGGGGTACAATGAGCAGTTCTTC.

The chain carries TRBV25-1 and TRBJ1-1, with 7 bases matching TRBD1. The CDR3 consists of 14 residues. V trimming: 4 bases; J trimming: 5 bases; junction bases outside the gene matches: 7. Germline CDR1 MGHDK, CDR2 SYGVNS. The CDR3 sequence: CASSVQGRGTEAFF. The CDR3 DNA reads TGTGCCAGCAGTGTACAGGGGAGAGGGACTGAAGCTTTCTTT. The whole variable domain, filled in from reference TRBV25-1 and TRBJ1-1, reads EADIYQTPRYLVIGTGKKITLECSQTMGHDKMYWYQQDPGMELHLIHYSYGVNSTEKGDLSSESTVSRIRTEHFPLTLESARPSHTSQYLCASSVQGRGTEAFFGQGTRLTVV.

The chain combines TRBV18 with TRBJ2-5, with TRBD2 as a possible D gene (5 bases). Trimming took off 4 bases at V and 2 bases at J, with 8 bases between the two ends. The CDR3 runs to 13 residues. CDR1 KGHSH and CDR2 LQKENI come from the germline V gene. CDR3 loop: CASSQDWQETQYF. Here the CDR3 DNA reads TGTGCCAGCTCACAGGACTGGCAAGAGACCCAGTACTTC.

This chain connects TRBV11-2 to TRBJ1-2; D remains unclear. Trimming stripped 3 bases from V and 6 bases from J, with 17 bases between. Germline V gives CDR1 SGHAT, CDR2 FQNNGV. CDR3 size: 15 residues. The CDR3 region is CASSFQPGPRNGYTF. The CDR3 DNA follows: TGTGCCAGCAGCTTCCAACCGGGCCCAAGGAATGGCTACACCTTC.

In regard to this clone: Other DNA variants within this sample encode the same CDR3. The chain recombines TRBV9 with TRBJ2-3, with unresolved D. The CDR3 loop spans 13 amino acids. V lost 0 bases and J 1 base, leaving 3 bases between the germline ends. Germline-derived CDR1 and CDR2 are SGDLS and YYNGEE. This CDR3 reads CASSVGGTDTQYF. The CDR3 nucleotides are TGTGCCAGCAGCGTAGGAGGCACAGATACGCAGTATTTT.

In this sample, this clone turned up once. The V gene is TRBV29-1, the J gene TRBJ1-2; TRBD1 is a possible D gene (5 bases). This CDR3 is built from 12 residues. Trimming left V 3 bases short and J 7 bases short, with 12 bases between. Germline loops: CDR1 SQVTM, CDR2 ANQGSEA. Written as DNA, the CDR3 is TGCAGCGTTGAGCAGGGTATGGGTGGCTACACCTTC. Translating it yields CSVEQGMGGYTF.

With respect to this clone: Its ends do not fully match the called genes, so a read error is possible. The chain couples TRBV6-1 to TRBJ1-1; 10 nucleotides match TRBD1. Germline CDR1 is MNHNS and CDR2 is SASEGT. This CDR3 spans 13 amino acids. The chain's CDR3 is CASSEIGTGDRIF. The CDR3 DNA reads as TGTGCCAGCAGTGAAATAGGGACAGGGGATCGTATCTTT.

In this sample, this clone turned up once. The CDR3 sequence: CASIEALWEDQPQHF. The CDR3 region has the DNA TGTGCCAGCATAGAGGCCCTTTGGGAGGATCAGCCCCAGCATTTT. V and J are TRBV6-1 and TRBJ1-5, with no clear D. The germline gives CDR1 MNHNS, CDR2 SASEGT. The CDR3 contains 15 residues. The ends were cut back, 7 bases at V and 5 bases at J, with 18 bases in the middle.

V usage is TRBV10-3 and J usage is TRBJ2-3; D might be TRBD2 (5 bases). Trimming shortened V by 1 base and J by 4 bases, and 12 bases separated the two germline ends. This CDR3 has 15 residues. The germline gives CDR1 ENHRY, CDR2 SYGVKD. CDR3 DNA: TGTGCCATCAGTGAGTACCGGGGTGAATCAGATACGCAGTATTTT. Encoded protein: CAISEYRGESDTQYF.

The chain joins TRBV5-1 to TRBJ2-5; no firm D call. V gave up 0 bases and J gave up 5 bases, with 8 bases separating them. This CDR3 contains 13 residues. Per the germline V gene, CDR1 is SGHRS and CDR2 is YFSETQ. The CDR3 bases are TGCGCCAGCAGCTTGGCCACCGGGGAGACCCAGTACTTC. Its translation is CASSLATGETQYF.

The V call is TRBV28, the J call TRBJ1-5, with a tentative D call TRBD1 (5 bases). From germline, CDR1 is MDHEN and CDR2 SYDVKM. This CDR3 is 14 amino acids long. The V and J ends lost 4 bases and 7 bases respectively, with 14 bases between them. CDR3 amino acids: CASSSAGGPQPQHF. CDR3 nucleotide sequence: TGTGCCAGCAGTTCTGCCGGGGGTCCGCAGCCCCAGCATTTT.

This clone was seen more than once but under ten times. V is TRBV19 and J is TRBJ2-6; D is uncertain. This CDR3 is built from 15 residues. Germline V gives CDR1 LNHDA, CDR2 SQIVND (reference sequence). The V gene lost 2 bases and the J gene lost 0 bases, with 5 bases spanning the gap. The CDR3 reads CASSILSSGANVLTF. In DNA, the CDR3 is TGTGCCAGTAGTATACTGAGCTCTGGGGCCAACGTCCTGACTTTC.

The table lists this clone with a few counts. This sequence joins TRBV5-6 and TRBJ1-6, with D maybe TRBD1 (5 bases). Trimming stripped 5 bases from V and 13 bases from J, with 13 bases between. The CDR3 length is 12 residues. Germline V gene data show CDR1 as SGHDT and CDR2 as YYEEEE. The CDR3: CASSPDRGPLHF. CDR3 nucleotide sequence: TGTGCCAGCAGTCCCGACCGGGGGCCCCTCCACTTT.